This TCR beta chain was obtained from a study of regulatory T cells in long-lasting Graves disease. Background on the study: Graves' patients, newly diagnosed, had taken antithyroid drugs under 3 months. Findings of the study overall: Newly diagnosed patients had higher TCR diversity than persistent Graves' patients did. Small sample size may have lowered accuracy.

Both iRepertoire HTBI primers and Arm-PCR of CDR3 regions were used to build the TCR beta libraries. A single record per CDR3 protein comes from TCRdb applying MiXCR to the multiplex PCR reads. The data show under 300,000 distinct CDR3 sequences, over 20% seen once. In the case of this clonotype: Its antigen is still unknown.

The time point is: newly diagnosed GD, antithyroid drugs for less than 3 months. Researchers made the TCR library from RNA that was extracted from PBMCs. Trimming stripped 8 bases from V and 8 bases from J, with 19 bases between. The CDR3 contains 14 residues. The germline V gene has CDR1 SGHAT and CDR2 FQNNGV. The clonotype originates from a female donor with Graves disease. V gene TRBV11-2 combines with J gene TRBJ2-4, with D tentatively TRBD1 (5 bases). The source material was peripheral blood mononuclear cells (PBMCs), sampled at new diagnosis, from a patient treated with antithyroid drugs. This chain's CDR3 is CASGKGQGKDIQYF. CDR3 sequence (DNA): TGTGCCAGCGGAAAGGGGCAGGGTAAGGACATTCAGTACTTC.